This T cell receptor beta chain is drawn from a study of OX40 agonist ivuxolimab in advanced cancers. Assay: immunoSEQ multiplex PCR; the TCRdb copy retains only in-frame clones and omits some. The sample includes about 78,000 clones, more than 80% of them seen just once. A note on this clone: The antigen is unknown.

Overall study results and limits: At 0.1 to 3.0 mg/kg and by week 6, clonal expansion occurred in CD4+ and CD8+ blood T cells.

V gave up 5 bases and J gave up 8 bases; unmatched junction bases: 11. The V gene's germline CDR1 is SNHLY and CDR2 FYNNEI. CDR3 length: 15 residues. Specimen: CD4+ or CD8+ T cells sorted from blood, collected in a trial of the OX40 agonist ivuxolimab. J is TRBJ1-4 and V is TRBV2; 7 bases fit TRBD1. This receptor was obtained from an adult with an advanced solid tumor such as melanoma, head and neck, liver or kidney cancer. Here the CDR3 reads CASSNPGTVGEKLFF. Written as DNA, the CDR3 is TGTGCCAGCAGTAACCCCGGGACAGTGGGGGAAAAACTGTTTTTT.